A selection of T cell receptor beta chains follows, all from one sample in a study of shared clonotypes between healthy human individuals. Sequenced by immunoSEQ multiplex PCR; TCRdb stores in-frame clones only, minus some. The sample records 2.3 million or so clones, 93% being singletons. The specimen was naive CD4+ T cells from PBMCs. The source of these receptors is a man aged 18 to 30 in good health. Some clones in this sample may be carry-over from other donors' samples. Both conserved end residues are part of each CDR3. D genes are given only for firm matches. Expanded clones get a size class; other rows say once, few or many, or leave the size out.

v_call,clone_size,j_call,d_call,cdr3_nt,cdr3_aa
TRBV14,few,TRBJ1-4,NA,TGTGCCAGCAGCTATCTTGGCAGGGGCGTTTCAGGGAAACTGTTTTTT,CASSYLGRGVSGKLFF
TRBV5-4,NA,TRBJ2-7,NA,TGTGCCAGCAGCTTAGACCCGGATGCCTACGAGCAGTACTTC,CASSLDPDAYEQYF
TRBV5-4,NA,TRBJ2-7,NA,TGTGCCAGCAGCACGGGGGTCAGGCCCTACGAGCAGTACTTC,CASSTGVRPYEQYF
TRBV4-1,NA,TRBJ2-7,NA,TGCGCCAGCAGCCAAGATCTGACTTTCTACGAGCAGTACTTC,CASSQDLTFYEQYF
TRBV5-4,NA,TRBJ2-5,NA,TGTGCCAGCAGCTTAAGAGCGGGCAAAGAGACCCAGTACTTC,CASSLRAGKETQYF
TRBV6-6,NA,TRBJ2-7,TRBD1,TGTGCCAGCAGCAATAGACAGGGGAACTACGAGCAGTACTTC,CASSNRQGNYEQYF
TRBV5-1,NA,TRBJ2-7,NA,TGCGCCAGCAGCTTGGCCCAGGGCTACGAGCAGTACTTC,CASSLAQGYEQYF
TRBV28,NA,TRBJ2-1,NA,TGTGCCAGCAGTTTATTCAACCCCCTTTGGGTGATTGAGCAGTTCTTC,CASSLFNPLWVIEQFF
TRBV9,NA,TRBJ2-5,TRBD2,TGTGCCAGCAGTGGGAATAATGGGAGGGCCGGCGAGACCCAGTACTTC,CASSGNNGRAGETQYF
TRBV6-1,NA,TRBJ1-2,NA,TGTGCCAGCAGTGAAAATAACTATGGCTACACCTTC,CASSENNYGYTF
TRBV9,NA,TRBJ2-4,TRBD2,TGTGCCAGCAGCGTAGGGGCGCGGGGGAAAAACATTCAGTACTTC,CASSVGARGKNIQYF
TRBV15,NA,TRBJ1-3,NA,TGTGCCACCAGCAGGGGAGGCAGTTACGGGGGCACCATATATTTT,CATSRGGSYGGTIYF
TRBV6-5,once,TRBJ1-1,NA,TGTGCCAGCAGTTACTCTGGGCAGGGAGGAACTGAAGCTTTCTTT,CASSYSGQGGTEAFF
TRBV5-6,NA,TRBJ2-7,NA,TGTGCCAGCAGCTTGGCAAACCGTGCCTACGAGCAGTACTTC,CASSLANRAYEQYF
TRBV7-3,once,TRBJ2-1,NA,TGTGCCAGCAGCGACGGGGGCTACAATGAGCAGTTCTTC,CASSDGGYNEQFF
TRBV6-5,NA,TRBJ2-4,NA,TGTGCCAGCAGTTACCGGGCCCTACGGGAGCGTCACATTCAGTACTTC,CASSYRALRERHIQYF
TRBV12-5,NA,TRBJ2-7,TRBD2,TGTGCTAGTGGTTTGGAGTCTCTTGCGGGAGGGTTCTTGGGAGAGCAGTACTTC,CASGLESLAGGFLGEQYF
TRBV9,NA,TRBJ2-3,NA,TGTGCCAGCAGCGTACAGGTCACTAGCACAGATACGCAGTATTTT,CASSVQVTSTDTQYF
TRBV4-1,NA,TRBJ2-3,NA,TGCGCCAGCAGCCTCCAGATAGCAAGCACAGATACGCAGTATTTT,CASSLQIASTDTQYF
TRBV2,once,TRBJ2-7,TRBD2,TGTGCCAGCAGTGGGACTAGCGGACACGAGCAGTACTTC,CASSGTSGHEQYF
TRBV11-2,NA,TRBJ2-1,NA,TGTGCCAGCAGGCGGCATGAGCAGTTCTTC,CASRRHEQFF
TRBV4-3,NA,TRBJ1-5,NA,TGCGCCAGCAGCCTCGGACGGGTCAATCAGCCCCAGCATTTT,CASSLGRVNQPQHF
TRBV19,NA,TRBJ1-1,NA,TGTGCCAGTAGGGGACCGCCTTGGAACACTGAAGCTTTCTTT,CASRGPPWNTEAFF
TRBV18,NA,TRBJ2-1,TRBD2,TGTGCCAGCTCACCTAACTCTGGACTAGCGGGAGGACCATACAATGAGCAGTTCTTC,CASSPNSGLAGGPYNEQFF
TRBV2,few,TRBJ1-1,TRBD1,TGTGCCAGCAGTATAGACAGGGACACTGAAGCTTTCTTT,CASSIDRDTEAFF
TRBV14,NA,TRBJ1-3,NA,TGTGCCAGCAGCCCGGACGGAATCTCTGGAAACACCATATATTTT,CASSPDGISGNTIYF
TRBV7-2,once,TRBJ2-7,NA,TGTGCCAGCAGTGGTCTCGGGGCCTCCTACGAGCAGTACTTC,CASSGLGASYEQYF
TRBV7-2,NA,TRBJ2-1,NA,TGTGCCAGCAGCTCCGAGCCTGCGGGACGGGGGCAGTTCTTC,CASSSEPAGRGQFF
TRBV15,NA,TRBJ1-5,NA,TGTGCCACCAGCAGAGTGGCGGATAGCAATCAGCCCCAGCATTTT,CATSRVADSNQPQHF
TRBV4-3,NA,TRBJ2-7,NA,TGCGCCAGCAGCCAAGATAGTAGGGCGGGCGAGCAGTACTTC,CASSQDSRAGEQYF
TRBV7-2,NA,TRBJ2-5,NA,TGTGCCAGCAGACGGGACTCAATACGGGAGACCCAGTACTTC,CASRRDSIRETQYF
TRBV16,NA,TRBJ1-1,NA,TGTGCCAGCAGCCACCACACCGGGTATGAATCTTTCTTT,CASSHHTGYESFF
TRBV6-6,once,TRBJ1-5,NA,TGTGCCAGCAAGGGGTACGATCAGCCCCAGCATTTT,CASKGYDQPQHF
TRBV2,NA,TRBJ2-3,TRBD2,TGTGCCAGCAGAGCCCGTACTAGCGGGAGGGCCTCGGATACGCAGTATTTT,CASRARTSGRASDTQYF
TRBV5-1,NA,TRBJ2-5,TRBD1,TGCGCCAGCAGCCCGGACAGGGGCGGCCGCTACCAAGAGACCCAGTACTTC,CASSPDRGGRYQETQYF
TRBV7-3,NA,TRBJ2-1,NA,TGTGCCAGCAGCTTACACAGAACCCCCTCCTACAATGAGCAGTTCTTC,CASSLHRTPSYNEQFF
TRBV11-1,NA,TRBJ2-7,TRBD2,TGTGCCAGCAGCTTGGGACTAGCGGTTACCTACGAGCAGTACTTC,CASSLGLAVTYEQYF
TRBV7-8,NA,TRBJ2-1,NA,TGTGCCAGCAGCAGGGGGAGCTCCTACAATGAGCAGTTCTTC,CASSRGSSYNEQFF
TRBV7-2,NA,TRBJ2-7,NA,TGTGCCAGCAGCTTAGGTCTCGGGCCTTCCTACGAGCAGTACTTC,CASSLGLGPSYEQYF
TRBV15,NA,TRBJ1-1,NA,TGTGCCACCAGCAGCTTAAGAACGGGACGCATGAACACTGAAGCTTTCTTT,CATSSLRTGRMNTEAFF
TRBV6-5,NA,TRBJ1-1,NA,TGTGCCAGCAGTCCCTTGCGTCGGGGGAGTGAAGCTTTCTTT,CASSPLRRGSEAFF
TRBV5-4,NA,TRBJ2-3,TRBD2,TGTGCCAGCAGCTTGGCGCCTAGCGGGAGAGATACGCAGTATTTT,CASSLAPSGRDTQYF
TRBV2,NA,TRBJ2-7,NA,TGTGCCAGCACCCCGGAGCTCCCGCTCTCCTACGAGCAGTACTTC,CASTPELPLSYEQYF
TRBV29-1,NA,TRBJ2-7,TRBD1,TGCAGCGTTGAACAGGGGGCCAACGAGCAGTACTTC,CSVEQGANEQYF
TRBV11-2,NA,TRBJ2-1,TRBD2,TGTGCCAGCAGCCTGACTAGCGGGAGCTACAATGAGCAGTTCTTC,CASSLTSGSYNEQFF
TRBV2,NA,TRBJ1-5,TRBD1,TGTGCCAGCGCTCACTCCGGGACAGGGGGCGGAGGGCCCCAGCATTTT,CASAHSGTGGGGPQHF
TRBV21-1,NA,TRBJ1-4,NA,TGTGCCAGCAGCACCCCGGGACAGGATCAAGCAACTAATGAAAAACTGTTTTTT,CASSTPGQDQATNEKLFF
TRBV15,once,TRBJ2-2,NA,TGTGCCATCGCAGGGGATTTGGGCGGGGAGCTGTTTTTT,CAIAGDLGGELFF
TRBV11-2,NA,TRBJ1-3,TRBD1,TGTGCCAGCAGCCGACAGGGTCCCTACTCTGGAAACACCATATATTTT,CASSRQGPYSGNTIYF
TRBV4-1,NA,TRBJ2-1,TRBD2,TGCGCCAGCAGCCACGGAAGGGGTTTTGGATTACTAGCGGAGCGCAATGAGCAGTTCTTC,CASSHGRGFGLLAERNEQFF
TRBV18,NA,TRBJ1-2,NA,TGTGCCAGCTCAAATGCCCTCGGGGGGCTCAGCTATGGCTACACCTTC,CASSNALGGLSYGYTF
TRBV18,NA,TRBJ1-1,NA,TGTGCCAGCTCATCCAATATTGATACAGGTGAAGCTTTCTTT,CASSSNIDTGEAFF
TRBV2,NA,TRBJ1-5,TRBD1,TGTGCCAGCGGGGGACAGGTTGGGCAGCAGCATTTT,CASGGQVGQQHF
TRBV11-3,once,TRBJ2-3,TRBD1,TGTGCCAGCAGCCGGGACAGGGTAACGCAGTATTTT,CASSRDRVTQYF
TRBV5-1,NA,TRBJ2-5,NA,TGCGCCAGCAGCCGTTCAGGGCCGGGAGAGACCCAGTACTTC,CASSRSGPGETQYF